The 26 T cell receptor beta chains in this list originate from one sample, sequenced in a study of cytomegalovirus exposure and HLA in healthy donors. This PCR relied on a set of 60 Vbeta primers and 13 Jbeta primers. The table came from immunoSEQ multiplex PCR; TCRdb's copy has only in-frame clones and leaves some out. In the table there are around 150,000 clones, around 68% of which are singletons. Sequencing was done on a sample of PBMCs. The receptors derive from a man aged 30 to 39 in good health and CMV-seropositive.

V usage is TRBV9 and J usage is TRBJ1-2; D unresolved. This CDR3 is built from 13 residues. Trimming removed 0 bases from V and 7 bases from J, with 10 bases in between. From germline, CDR1 is SGDLS and CDR2 YYNGEE. CDR3 in DNA: TGTGCCAGCAGCGTAGTCGATCCGGGTGGCTACACCTTC. Its translation: CASSVVDPGGYTF.

CDR3 protein: CAWSVWAPNYGYTF. For the CDR3, the DNA is TGTGCCTGGAGTGTGTGGGCTCCTAACTATGGCTACACCTTC. The chain carries TRBV30 and TRBJ1-2; D call uncertain. Per germline, CDR1 GTSNPN and CDR2 SVGIG (reference sequence). Trimming took 0 bases from V and 0 from J, leaving 8 bases between them. The CDR3 covers 14 residues.

The chain employs TRBV18 and TRBJ2-3, with TRBD1 identical over 7 bases. CDR1 KGHSH and CDR2 LQKENI come from the germline V gene. This CDR3 contains 15 residues. V shed 6 bases and J 6 bases; nucleotides not matched to a gene: 12. For the CDR3, the DNA is TGTGCCAGCTCTCCGGATACCGACAGGGCGGATACGCAGTATTTT. This sequence encodes CASSPDTDRADTQYF.

CDR3 amino acids: CASSTDRPLINYGYTF. The CDR3 coding sequence is TGTGCCAGTAGCACCGACAGGCCCTTGATTAACTATGGCTACACCTTC. This rearrangement joins TRBV19 to TRBJ1-2; a weak D match, TRBD1 (6 bases). CDR3 size: 16 residues. V was clipped by 6 bases and J by 1 base, with 18 bases between them. From germline, CDR1 is LNHDA and CDR2 SQIVND (reference sequence).

Turning to this clone: Because the CDR3 is missing its conserved closing phenylalanine or tryptophan, this is likely a read error. The rearrangement links TRBV19 to TRBJ2-7; 7 bases fit TRBD1. There are 15 residues in the CDR3. From germline, CDR1 is LNHDA and CDR2 SQIVND (reference sequence). V shed 5 bases, J shed 7 bases, and the junction held 14 bases outside the gene matches. As DNA, the CDR3 is TGTGCCAGTAGTGGCCCGACAGGGACCTTCTTTGAGCAGTACCTC. Translation: CASSGPTGTFFEQYL.

V is TRBV18 and J is TRBJ2-1, with TRBD2 as a possible D gene (5 bases). Trimming cost V 0 bases and J 6 bases, with 12 bases left between them. The CDR3 length is 15 residues. The V gene's germline CDR1 is KGHSH and CDR2 LQKENI. CDR3 region: CASSPPSRGGNEQFF. DNA for the CDR3: TGTGCCAGCTCACCACCGTCAAGAGGAGGCAATGAGCAGTTCTTC. Using reference TRBV18 and TRBJ2-1 for the parts outside the CDR3, the full variable domain is NAGVMQNPRHLVRRRGQEARLRCSPMKGHSHVYWYRQLPEEGLKFMVYLQKENIIDESGMPKERFSAEFPKEGPSILRIQQVVRGDSAAYFCASSPPSRGGNEQFFGPGTRLTVL.

This rearrangement joins TRBV5-1 to TRBJ1-1; D gene uncertain. The CDR3 length is 14 residues. The germline gives CDR1 SGHRS, CDR2 YFSETQ. V gave up 0 bases and J gave up 3 bases, with 9 bases separating them. CDR3 bases: TGCGCCAGCAGCTTGGGGAACGCGGACACTGAAGCTTTCTTT. It yields the protein CASSLGNADTEAFF.

The CDR3 sequence: CASSNHEGREKLFF. The CDR3 DNA reads as TGCGCCAGCAGCAACCATGAGGGAAGGGAAAAACTGTTTTTT. The chain employs TRBV5-1 and TRBJ1-4; D unresolved. The V end lost 4 bases, the J end lost 8 bases, and 15 bases lay between the germline ends. Germline V gene sequence: CDR1 SGHRS, CDR2 YFSETQ. The CDR3 loop spans 14 amino acids.

The chain has TRBV6-5 and TRBJ1-1; D remains ambiguous. Germline V gives CDR1 MNHEY, CDR2 SVGAGI. This CDR3 comprises 14 residues. Trimming removed 7 bases from V and 6 bases from J, with 18 bases in between. In DNA form, the CDR3 reads TGTGCCAGCAACAATGCCGGGGTGGTGGCTGAAGCTTTCTTT. The encoded protein is CASNNAGVVAEAFF.

The genes are TRBV6-6 and TRBJ2-2; D might be TRBD1 (6 bases). Trimming pared 5 bases from V and 5 bases from J, leaving 12 bases between. This CDR3 has 14 amino acids. Per germline, CDR1 MNHNY and CDR2 SVGAGI (reference sequence). CDR3 coding DNA: TGTGCCAGCAGTACGTCAGGGGTTACCGGGGAGCTGTTTTTT. Translated: CASSTSGVTGELFF.

The CDR3 nucleotides read TGTGCCAGCAGTTTAGCGGCCGTGATAGGTGAAGCTTTCTTT. Translating it yields CASSLAAVIGEAFF. The chain uses TRBV28 and TRBJ1-1; D remains ambiguous. The CDR3 runs to 14 residues. Germline V lookup: CDR1 MDHEN, CDR2 SYDVKM. Trimming pared 2 bases from V and 7 bases from J, leaving 14 bases between.

V gene TRBV7-8 combines with J gene TRBJ2-5; possibly TRBD2 for D (6 bases). This CDR3 is 13 amino acids long. Deletions cut 5 bases from V and 4 bases from J, with 11 bases between. Germline CDR1 is SGHVS and CDR2 is FQNEAQ. CDR3 loop: CASSRDLRETQYF. The CDR3, as DNA: TGTGCCAGCAGCCGGGACTTGAGAGAGACCCAGTACTTC.

This clone was found a few times. This chain links TRBV28 with TRBJ1-1, with 11 bases fitting TRBD1. Germline-derived CDR1 and CDR2 are MDHEN and SYDVKM. The CDR3 length is 15 residues. V dropped 10 bases and J dropped 3; count of bases not matched to a gene: 10. This chain's CDR3 is CATQGQGAGYTEAFF. The CDR3 DNA reads TGTGCCACCCAAGGACAGGGGGCCGGGTACACTGAAGCTTTCTTT. Full variable domain (rest looked up from reference TRBV28 and TRBJ1-1): DVKVTQSSRYLVKRTGEKVFLECVQDMDHENMFWYRQDPGLGLRLIYFSYDVKMKEKGDIPEGYSVSREKKERFSLILESASTNQTSMYLCATQGQGAGYTEAFFGQGTRLTVV.

This chain links TRBV30 with TRBJ1-6; 9 bases line up with TRBD1. V dropped 2 bases and J dropped 13; count of bases not matched to a gene: 9. In germline, CDR1 is GTSNPN, CDR2 SVGIG (reference sequence). The CDR3 is made up of 14 amino acids. CDR3 loop: CAWSPGTGPFPLHF. In DNA form, the CDR3 reads TGTGCCTGGAGTCCCGGGACAGGGCCTTTTCCCCTCCACTTT.

The rearrangement uses TRBV6-1 and TRBJ1-5, with 7 bases aligning to TRBD1. The germline V gene encodes CDR1 MNHNS and CDR2 SASEGT. The length of the CDR3 is 15 residues. Trimming took 6 bases from V and 4 from J; bases not matched to a gene: 9. The CDR3 reads CASRDGTDFNQPQHF. The CDR3 bases are TGTGCCAGCAGAGACGGGACAGACTTTAATCAGCCCCAGCATTTT.

This clone came up once. This rearrangement joins TRBV28 to TRBJ1-5; 7 bases are shared with TRBD1. The V and J ends lost 6 bases and 3 bases, in that order; junction bases with no gene match: 8. Germline CDR1 is MDHEN and CDR2 is SYDVKM. CDR3 length: 15 amino acids. In DNA, the CDR3 is TGTGCCAGCAGCTACCAGGGGGACCTCAATCAGCCCCAGCATTTT. Residues: CASSYQGDLNQPQHF.

J is TRBJ2-7 and V is TRBV15; D gene unclear. Germline V gives CDR1 LNHNV, CDR2 YYDKDF (reference sequence). CDR3 length: 14 amino acids. The V and J ends lost 1 base and 1 base respectively, with 8 bases between them. This CDR3 is CATSRGVVSYEQYF. CDR3 sequence (DNA): TGTGCCACCAGCAGAGGTGTAGTTTCCTACGAGCAGTACTTC.

There are a few counts of this clone. The rearrangement joins TRBV2 to TRBJ2-7; 7 bases are shared with TRBD1. CDR1 and CDR2 from the germline V gene are SNHLY and FYNNEI. There are 14 residues in the CDR3. The J segment lost 0 bases and the V segment lost 9 bases, leaving 8 bases of the junction unmatched. The CDR3 is CASLRGDSSYEQYF. As DNA, the CDR3 is TGTGCCAGTTTAAGAGGGGACAGCTCCTACGAGCAGTACTTC.

This clone was seen more than once but under ten times. The rearrangement uses TRBV28 and TRBJ1-2; 10 bases match TRBD1. V shed 10 bases, J shed 5 bases, and the junction held 7 bases outside the gene matches. CDR1 and CDR2 from the germline V gene are MDHEN and SYDVKM. The length of the CDR3 is 13 residues. The chain's CDR3 is CAITPDRGYGYTF. In DNA form, the CDR3 reads TGTGCCATTACCCCGGACAGGGGGTATGGCTACACCTTC.

The chain is built from TRBV9 and TRBJ2-7, with D possibly being TRBD2 (5 bases). This CDR3 has 14 amino acids. Germline V gene lookup returns CDR1 SGDLS and CDR2 YYNGEE. Trimming left V 4 bases short and J 0 bases short, with 11 bases between. The CDR3 region has the DNA TGTGCCAGCAGCAAGGACTCCTACTCCTACGAGCAGTACTTC. Its translation is CASSKDSYSYEQYF.

The V and J genes are TRBV15 and TRBJ1-1; 9 bases are a match to TRBD1. The J segment lost 3 bases and the V segment lost 5 bases, leaving 7 bases of the junction unmatched. CDR3 length: 15 amino acids. Germline V gives CDR1 LNHNV, CDR2 YYDKDF (reference sequence). CDR3: CATSLPRTGDTEAFF. CDR3 coding DNA: TGTGCCACCAGCCTGCCTCGGACAGGGGACACTGAAGCTTTCTTT.

This clone was picked up a small number of times. The chain joins TRBV7-6 to TRBJ2-5; a possible D gene is TRBD1 (5 bases). Germline V CDR1 and CDR2: SGHVS, FNYEAQ. V lost 3 bases and J 1 base, leaving 9 bases between the germline ends. The CDR3 runs 14 residues. The CDR3 is CASSFWGPQETQYF. CDR3 coding DNA: TGTGCCAGCAGCTTTTGGGGCCCCCAAGAGACCCAGTACTTC.

This clone turned up a few times. The rearrangement uses TRBV5-6 and TRBJ2-7; no reliable D call. Trimming took off 2 bases at V and 3 bases at J, with 9 bases between the two ends. The CDR3 consists of 13 residues. The germline V gene encodes CDR1 SGHDT and CDR2 YYEEEE. CDR3 loop: CASSLPSGYEQYF. The CDR3 DNA sequence: TGTGCCAGCAGCTTACCTTCCGGCTACGAGCAGTACTTC.

This chain links TRBV19 with TRBJ1-1; 8 positions agree with TRBD1. In germline, CDR1 is LNHDA, CDR2 SQIVND (reference sequence). Trimming removed 8 bases from V and 0 bases from J; junction bases left unmatched: 8. The CDR3 has 15 amino acids. The CDR3: CASLDRGPLNTEAFF. CDR3 in DNA: TGTGCCAGTCTAGACAGGGGACCCTTGAACACTGAAGCTTTCTTT.

The count of this clone is one. The chain couples TRBV7-8 to TRBJ1-4; 7 nucleotides line up with TRBD1. V lost 5 bases, J lost 0 bases, and 6 bases stayed unmatched. In germline, CDR1 is SGHVS, CDR2 FQNEAQ. The length of the CDR3 is 16 residues. The chain's CDR3 is CASSRGQPSTNEKLFF. For the CDR3, the DNA is TGTGCCAGCAGCCGGGGACAGCCATCAACTAATGAAAAACTGTTTTTT.

Comments on this clone: Relative to the germline gene, one junction end is altered; a read error may explain this. J is TRBJ1-5 and V is TRBV2; 7 nucleotides align to TRBD1. This CDR3 contains 15 residues. Germline CDR1 is SNHLY and CDR2 is FYNNEI. CDR3 amino acids: CASREGTVSNQPQHF. CDR3 sequence (DNA): TGTGCCAGCAGAGAAGGGACAGTTAGCAATCAGCCCCAGCATTTT.